The source of this TCR beta chain is a study of blood T cell repertoires in COVID-19. The protocol was immunoSEQ multiplex PCR, while the TCRdb copy is restricted to in-frame clones and leaves out a portion. The sample consists of some 100,000 clones, just under 80% of them appearing once. The CDR3 is 14 amino acids. Trimming at V came to 2 bases and at J to 3 bases, leaving 4 bases not matched to a gene. Germline CDR1 reads SGHDT; CDR2 reads YYEEEE. The specimen sequenced was peripheral blood. This clonotype originated in an older man with active or convalescent COVID-19. The gene calls are TRBV5-6 and TRBJ2-7, with 8 bases matching TRBD2. CDR3 loop: CASSFPGLGYEQYF. CDR3 in DNA: TGTGCCAGCAGCTTTCCGGGACTAGGCTACGAGCAGTACTTC.